This is a list of T cell receptor beta chains from one sample in a study of blood T cell repertoires in COVID-19. TCRdb's table, derived via immunoSEQ multiplex PCR, lists solely in-frame clones and lacks some. The sample records more than 200,000 clones, roughly 90% being singletons. The sequenced sample consisted of peripheral blood. These receptors came from a man aged 25 to 45 with active or convalescent COVID-19. CDR3s include the opening cysteine and the closing phenylalanine or tryptophan. The D gene is left open where the match is weak. Clone size, where shown, is once, few, many, or a class for clones that have expanded.

abundance	v_gene	d_gene	j_gene	CDR3aa	CDR3nt
.	TRBV14	.	TRBJ2-7	CASSPGGARSSYEQYF	TGTGCCAGCAGCCCTGGTGGGGCCAGGAGCTCCTACGAGCAGTACTTC
.	TRBV12-3/TRBV12-4	TRBD1	TRBJ2-7	CASLRTGVYEQYF	TGTGCCAGCCTCCGGACAGGGGTCTACGAGCAGTACTTC
.	TRBV10-3	.	TRBJ2-2	CATYSGLNTGELFF	TGTGCCACGTACTCAGGGCTGAACACCGGGGAGCTGTTTTTT
.	TRBV5-5	TRBD1	TRBJ1-2	CASSPDGTGEFYGYTF	TGTGCCAGCAGCCCGGACGGGACAGGGGAGTTCTATGGCTACACCTTC
few	TRBV12-3/TRBV12-4	.	TRBJ1-2	CASSLGPFDYTF	TGTGCCAGCAGTTTGGGGCCCTTTGACTACACCTTC
few	TRBV29-1	.	TRBJ1-1	CSIRAPLVGVDTEAFF	TGCAGCATCAGGGCACCTTTAGTCGGTGTCGACACTGAAGCTTTCTTT
.	TRBV30	.	TRBJ2-7	CAWTPTRVNEQYF	TGTGCCTGGACCCCGACCAGGGTAAACGAGCAGTACTTC
.	TRBV3-1/TRBV3-2	TRBD1	TRBJ1-5	CASSFGQAKQPQHF	TGTGCCAGCAGCTTCGGACAGGCAAAGCAGCCCCAGCATTTT
.	TRBV19	.	TRBJ2-7	CATSNRRGGYEQYF	TGTGCCACCTCGAATAGACGGGGAGGCTACGAGCAGTACTTC
once	TRBV7-2	.	TRBJ2-3	CASSYDYKSADTQYF	TGTGCCAGCAGCTATGACTACAAGAGTGCAGATACGCAGTATTTT
.	TRBV3-1/TRBV3-2	.	TRBJ1-4	CASSHTPVTGKLFF	TGTGCCAGCAGCCATACTCCGGTTACTGGAAAACTGTTTTTT
few	TRBV5-4	TRBD2	TRBJ2-5	CASSAGLAQETQYF	TGTGCCAGCAGCGCTGGACTAGCACAAGAGACCCAGTACTTC
.	TRBV19	TRBD1	TRBJ1-1	CASSGLTGGTAEAFF	TGTGCCAGTAGCGGGTTGACAGGGGGCACGGCTGAAGCTTTCTTT
.	TRBV19	.	TRBJ2-1	CASSISSVFYNEQFF	TGTGCCAGTAGTATATCTAGCGTCTTTTACAATGAGCAGTTCTTC
.	TRBV5-1	.	TRBJ1-5	CASSLAVTTNDNNQPQHF	TGCGCCAGCAGCTTGGCCGTAACTACCAATGATAACAATCAGCCCCAGCATTTT
.	TRBV4-1	TRBD1	TRBJ2-7	CASSQDRDSSYEQYF	TGCGCCAGCAGCCAAGATAGGGACAGTTCCTACGAGCAGTACTTC
.	TRBV28	.	TRBJ1-1	CASKDRLNTEAFF	TGTGCCAGCAAAGACAGACTGAACACTGAAGCTTTCTTT
.	TRBV4-2	.	TRBJ1-5	CASSQEGGRSNQPQHF	TGTGCCAGCAGCCAAGAAGGGGGAAGGAGCAATCAGCCCCAGCATTTT
once	TRBV30	.	TRBJ1-2	CAWSADSHNYGYTF	TGTGCCTGGAGTGCGGACAGTCATAACTATGGCTACACCTTC
many	TRBV20-1	TRBD2	TRBJ2-2	CSASRWGGGVTGELFF	TGCAGTGCTAGTCGTTGGGGCGGGGGAGTCACCGGGGAGCTGTTTTTT
.	TRBV2	TRBD1	TRBJ2-5	CASRGTAVQETQYF	TGTGCCAGCAGAGGGACAGCGGTTCAAGAGACCCAGTACTTC
.	TRBV4-1	.	TRBJ2-2	CASSLTSTTGELFF	TGCGCCAGCAGCCTAACTAGTACCACCGGGGAGCTGTTTTTT
once	TRBV15	TRBD2	TRBJ2-1	CATSRASGGAYNEQFF	TGTGCCACCAGCAGAGCAAGCGGGGGGGCCTACAATGAGCAGTTCTTC
.	TRBV5-6	TRBD2	TRBJ2-1	CASSLLGGGGEQFF	TGTGCCAGCAGCCTTCTTGGCGGGGGTGGTGAGCAGTTCTTC
.	TRBV4-1	.	TRBJ1-5	CASSQGHSNQPQHF	TGCGCCAGCAGCCAAGGACATTCCAATCAGCCCCAGCATTTT
.	TRBV6-5	.	TRBJ1-1	CASSYGGVISEAFF	TGTGCCAGCAGTTACGGAGGGGTTATATCTGAAGCTTTCTTT
.	TRBV3-1/TRBV3-2	TRBD2	TRBJ2-1	CASSPARLAGESSNEQFF	TGTGCCAGCAGCCCCGCAAGACTAGCGGGGGAGTCTTCGAATGAGCAGTTCTTC
.	TRBV2	.	TRBJ2-1	CASSEAPRNEQFF	TGTGCCAGCAGTGAAGCCCCCAGGAATGAGCAGTTCTTC
.	TRBV19	.	TRBJ2-5	CASSTRGTSYQETQYF	TGTGCCAGTAGTACTAGGGGAACTTCGTACCAAGAGACCCAGTACTTC
once	TRBV2	TRBD2	TRBJ2-7	CASRGLASEQYF	TGTGCCAGCAGGGGACTAGCCTCCGAGCAGTACTTC
.	TRBV6-5	.	TRBJ1-3	CASRDSASSGNTIYF	TGTGCCAGCAGGGACAGTGCCTCCTCTGGAAACACCATATATTTT
.	TRBV6-2/TRBV6-3	.	TRBJ2-3	CASSYPPFGFADTQYF	TGTGCCAGCAGCTATCCCCCTTTTGGCTTCGCAGATACGCAGTATTTT
.	TRBV5-4	TRBD1	TRBJ1-2	CASSERQGAFGYTF	TGTGCCAGCAGCGAAAGACAGGGGGCTTTTGGCTACACCTTC
.	TRBV5-6	TRBD1	TRBJ1-6	CASSSPLTGTGGNSPLHF	TGTGCCAGCAGCTCACCACTAACGGGGACAGGGGGGAATTCACCCCTCCACTTT
.	TRBV7-9	.	TRBJ1-2	CASSSGSNNYGYTF	TGTGCCAGCAGTTCCGGGAGTAACAACTATGGCTACACCTTC
.	TRBV5-1	.	TRBJ2-3	CASRRDGSSTDTQYF	TGCGCCAGCAGGCGGGACGGTTCTAGCACAGATACGCAGTATTTT
.	TRBV15	.	TRBJ1-2	CATSISRAGDGYTF	TGTGCCACCAGCATCAGCCGGGCAGGGGATGGCTACACCTTC
.	TRBV5-6	TRBD1	TRBJ1-4	CASSLEQGASNEKLFF	TGTGCCAGCAGCTTAGAACAGGGGGCCTCTAATGAAAAACTGTTTTTT
few	TRBV5-5	.	TRBJ1-2	CASSLAAQFWREGYTF	TGTGCCAGCAGCTTGGCGGCCCAATTCTGGAGGGAAGGCTACACCTTC
.	TRBV5-1	.	TRBJ1-5	CASSLVAGPNQPQHF	TGCGCCAGCAGCTTGGTAGCGGGGCCCAATCAGCCCCAGCATTTT
.	TRBV29-1	TRBD2	TRBJ2-1	CSVEASGAYNEQFF	TGCAGCGTTGAAGCTAGCGGGGCATACAATGAGCAGTTCTTC
.	TRBV5-5	.	TRBJ2-4	CASSLDGEIAKNIQYF	TGTGCCAGCAGCTTGGATGGGGAGATAGCCAAAAACATTCAGTACTTC
.	TRBV4-2	.	TRBJ1-1	CASSQVSFGVTEAFF	TGTGCCAGCAGCCAAGTAAGCTTCGGAGTCACTGAAGCTTTCTTT
.	TRBV4-2	.	TRBJ2-4	CASSARLAKNIQYF	TGTGCCAGCAGCGCACGGTTAGCCAAAAACATTCAGTACTTC
.	TRBV3-1/TRBV3-2	.	TRBJ2-3	CASSQALASGTDTQYF	TGTGCCAGCAGCCAAGCATTGGCTAGCGGCACAGATACGCAGTATTTT
.	TRBV5-1	.	TRBJ1-4	CASSPGARNEKLFF	TGCGCCAGCAGCCCAGGGGCACGGAATGAAAAACTGTTTTTT
.	TRBV6-5	TRBD1	TRBJ1-5	CASSFQGAQHF	TGTGCCAGCAGTTTTCAGGGGGCCCAGCATTTT